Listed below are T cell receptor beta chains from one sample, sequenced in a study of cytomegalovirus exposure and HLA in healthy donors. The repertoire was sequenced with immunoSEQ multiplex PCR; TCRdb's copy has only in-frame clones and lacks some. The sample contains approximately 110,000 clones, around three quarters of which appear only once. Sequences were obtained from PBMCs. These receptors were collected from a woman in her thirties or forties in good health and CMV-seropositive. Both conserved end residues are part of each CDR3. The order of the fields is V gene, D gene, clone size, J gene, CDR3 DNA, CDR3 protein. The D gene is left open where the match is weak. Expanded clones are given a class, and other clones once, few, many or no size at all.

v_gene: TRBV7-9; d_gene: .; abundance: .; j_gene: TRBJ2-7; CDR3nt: TGTGCCAGCAGCTCGACTAGGGTTTCTGACGAGCAGTACTTC; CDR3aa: CASSSTRVSDEQYF
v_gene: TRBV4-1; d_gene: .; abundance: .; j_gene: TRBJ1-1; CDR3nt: TGCGCCAGCAGCCAAATGGGGAACACTCAGGGATCAGCTTTCTTT; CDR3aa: CASSQMGNTQGSAFF
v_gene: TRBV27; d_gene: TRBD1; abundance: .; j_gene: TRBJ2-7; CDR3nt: TGTGCCAGCAGCCGAGGACAGGGGGTTATCTACGAGCAGTACTTC; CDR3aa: CASSRGQGVIYEQYF
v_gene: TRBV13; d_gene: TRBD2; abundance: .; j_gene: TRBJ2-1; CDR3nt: TGTGCCAGCAGCTGGGGACTAGCGGGTAATGAGCAGTTCTTC; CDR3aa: CASSWGLAGNEQFF
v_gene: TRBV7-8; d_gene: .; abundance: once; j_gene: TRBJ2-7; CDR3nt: TGTGCCAGCAGCCTGGGAGCATCTGGCGAGCAGTACTTC; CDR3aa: CASSLGASGEQYF
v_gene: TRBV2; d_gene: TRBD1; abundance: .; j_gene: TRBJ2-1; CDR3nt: TGTGCCAGCAGGCAGGACAGGGAAGACAATGAGCAGTTCTTC; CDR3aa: CASRQDREDNEQFF
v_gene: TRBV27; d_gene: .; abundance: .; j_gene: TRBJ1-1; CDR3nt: TGTGCCAGCAGTCTGCAGTCCAGGAACACTGAAGCTTTCTTT; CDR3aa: CASSLQSRNTEAFF
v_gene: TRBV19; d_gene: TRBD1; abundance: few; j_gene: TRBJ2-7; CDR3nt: TGTGCCAGTAGTGGGACAGGGAGACTCAACGAGCAGTACTTC; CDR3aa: CASSGTGRLNEQYF
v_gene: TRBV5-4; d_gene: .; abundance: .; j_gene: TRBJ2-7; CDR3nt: TGTGCCAGCAGCTTGGGGCAGGGAAGCTCCTACGAGCAGTACTTC; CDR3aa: CASSLGQGSSYEQYF
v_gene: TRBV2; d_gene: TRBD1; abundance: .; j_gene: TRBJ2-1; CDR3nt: TGTGCCAGCAGTGAAGTTACAGGGGTAAATGAGCAGTTCTTC; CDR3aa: CASSEVTGVNEQFF
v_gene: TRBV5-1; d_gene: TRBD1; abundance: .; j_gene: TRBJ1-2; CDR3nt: TGCGCCAGCAGCGTGACAGGGTACTATGGCTACACCTTC; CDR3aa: CASSVTGYYGYTF
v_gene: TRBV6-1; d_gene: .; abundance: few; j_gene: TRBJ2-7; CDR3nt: TGTGCCAGCAAGACAGTCTCCACCTACGAGCAGTACTTC; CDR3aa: CASKTVSTYEQYF
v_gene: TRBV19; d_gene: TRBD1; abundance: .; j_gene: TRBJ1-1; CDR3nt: TGTGCCACCCGGACAGGACCGAACACTGAAGCTTTCTTT; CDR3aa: CATRTGPNTEAFF
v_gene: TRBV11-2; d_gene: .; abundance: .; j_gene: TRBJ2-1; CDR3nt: TGTGCCAGCAGCTCACTAGATGGGGGGAGCTCCTACAATGAGCAGTTCTTC; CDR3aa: CASSSLDGGSSYNEQFF
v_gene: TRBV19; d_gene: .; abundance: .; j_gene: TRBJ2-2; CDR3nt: TGTGCCAGTAGTGTGACAGAGAACACCGGGGAGCTGTTTTTT; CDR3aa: CASSVTENTGELFF
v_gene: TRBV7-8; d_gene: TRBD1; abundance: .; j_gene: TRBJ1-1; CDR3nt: TGTGCCAGCAGCTCCCCCGGGACAGGGGGTTTCTTGAACACTGAAGCTTTCTTT; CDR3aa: CASSSPGTGGFLNTEAFF
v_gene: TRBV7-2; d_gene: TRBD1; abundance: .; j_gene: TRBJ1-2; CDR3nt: TGTGCCAGCAGCTCCGGGACAGGGGGCTATGGCTACACCTTC; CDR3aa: CASSSGTGGYGYTF
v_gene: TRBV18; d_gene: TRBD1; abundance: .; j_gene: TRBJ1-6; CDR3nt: TGTGCCAGCTCGCTCGACAGGGTAGATTCACCCCTCCACTTT; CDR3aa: CASSLDRVDSPLHF
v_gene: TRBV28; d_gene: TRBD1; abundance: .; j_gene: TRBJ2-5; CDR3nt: TGTGCCAGCAGGCCACAGGGCAGGGGGGAGACCCAGTACTTC; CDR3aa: CASRPQGRGETQYF
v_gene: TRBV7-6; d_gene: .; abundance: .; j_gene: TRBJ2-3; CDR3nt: TGTGCCAGCAGCTCCGCAGATACGCAGTATTTT; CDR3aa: CASSSADTQYF
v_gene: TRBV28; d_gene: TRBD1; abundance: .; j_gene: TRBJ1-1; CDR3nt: TGTGCCAGCAGTCCGAGACAGGGGGGCGATGCTGAAGCTTTCTTT; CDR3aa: CASSPRQGGDAEAFF
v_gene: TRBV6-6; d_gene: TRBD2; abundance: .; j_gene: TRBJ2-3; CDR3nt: TGTGCCAGCGCAGAAGGTCGGCTAGCGGGGACAGATACGCAGTATTTT; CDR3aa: CASAEGRLAGTDTQYF
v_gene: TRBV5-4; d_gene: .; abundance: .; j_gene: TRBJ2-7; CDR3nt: TGTGCCAGCGGGTCAGGGGCAAATTACGAGCAGTACTTC; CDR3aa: CASGSGANYEQYF
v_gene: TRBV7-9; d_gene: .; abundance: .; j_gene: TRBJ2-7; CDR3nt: TGTGCCAGCAGCCGGTATAGCGGACTTGGGTACGAGCAGTACTTC; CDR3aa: CASSRYSGLGYEQYF
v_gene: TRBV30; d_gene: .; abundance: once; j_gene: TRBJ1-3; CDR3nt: TGTGCCTGGAAAGCAGGCTACTCTGGAAACACCATATATTTT; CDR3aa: CAWKAGYSGNTIYF
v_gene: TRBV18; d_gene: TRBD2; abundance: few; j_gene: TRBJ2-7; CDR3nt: TGTGCCAGCTCACCAAAAGCGGGAGATGTATACGAGCAGTACTTC; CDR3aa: CASSPKAGDVYEQYF
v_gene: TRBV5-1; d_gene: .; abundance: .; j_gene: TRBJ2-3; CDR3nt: TGCGCCAGCAGCTTACCAGGCGCAGATACGCAGTATTTT; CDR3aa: CASSLPGADTQYF
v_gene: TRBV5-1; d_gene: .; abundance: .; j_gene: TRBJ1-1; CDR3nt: TGCGCCAGCAGCACCGGGACAATGAACACTGAAGCTTTCTTT; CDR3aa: CASSTGTMNTEAFF
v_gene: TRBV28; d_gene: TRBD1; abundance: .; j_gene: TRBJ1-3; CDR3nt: TGTGCCAGCGCCCCCACAGGGGGGTATGGAAACACCATATATTTT; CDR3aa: CASAPTGGYGNTIYF
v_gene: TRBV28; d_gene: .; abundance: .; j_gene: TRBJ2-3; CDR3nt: TGTGCCAGCCTCGACTCGAGCACAGATACGCAGTATTTT; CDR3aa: CASLDSSTDTQYF
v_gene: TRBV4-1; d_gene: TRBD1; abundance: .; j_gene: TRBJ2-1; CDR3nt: TGCGCCAGCAGCCGAGGGACAGGGGATTTCAATGAGCAGTTCTTC; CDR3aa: CASSRGTGDFNEQFF
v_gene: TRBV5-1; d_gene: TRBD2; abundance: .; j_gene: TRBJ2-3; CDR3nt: TGCGCCAGCAGCTTGGAGTCTAGCGGGAGGGATCCAGATACGCAGTATTTT; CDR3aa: CASSLESSGRDPDTQYF
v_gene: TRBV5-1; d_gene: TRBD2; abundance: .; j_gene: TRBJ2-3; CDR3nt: TGCGCCAGCAGCAAGGGACTAGCGGGAGGGCCCACAGATACGCAGTATTTT; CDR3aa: CASSKGLAGGPTDTQYF
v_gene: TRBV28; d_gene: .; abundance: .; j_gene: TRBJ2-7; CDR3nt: TGTGCCAGCAGTTCTAGCATCTCCTACGAGCAGTACTTC; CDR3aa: CASSSSISYEQYF
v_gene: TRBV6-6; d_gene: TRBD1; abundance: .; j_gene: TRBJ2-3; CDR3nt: TGTGCCAGCAGTAGGGACAGGGGGCGGGATACGCAGTATTTT; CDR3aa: CASSRDRGRDTQYF
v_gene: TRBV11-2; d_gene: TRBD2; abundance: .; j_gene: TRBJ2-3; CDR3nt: TGTGCCAGCAGCTTAGGACTAGCGCCAAGCACAGATACGCAGTATTTT; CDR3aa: CASSLGLAPSTDTQYF
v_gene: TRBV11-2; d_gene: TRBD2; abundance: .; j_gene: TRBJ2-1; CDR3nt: TGTGCCAGCAGCCCCTTGGCGGGAGCCTACAATGAGCAGTTCTTC; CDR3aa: CASSPLAGAYNEQFF
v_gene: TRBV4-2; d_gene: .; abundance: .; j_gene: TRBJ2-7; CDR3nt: TGTGCCAGCAGCCCCGGACTACTTACCTACGAGCAGTACTTC; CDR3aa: CASSPGLLTYEQYF
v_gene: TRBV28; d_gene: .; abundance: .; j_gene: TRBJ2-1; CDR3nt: TGTGCCAGCAGTTTTTCTGGGACAAGGTACAATGAGCAGTTCTTC; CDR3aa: CASSFSGTRYNEQFF